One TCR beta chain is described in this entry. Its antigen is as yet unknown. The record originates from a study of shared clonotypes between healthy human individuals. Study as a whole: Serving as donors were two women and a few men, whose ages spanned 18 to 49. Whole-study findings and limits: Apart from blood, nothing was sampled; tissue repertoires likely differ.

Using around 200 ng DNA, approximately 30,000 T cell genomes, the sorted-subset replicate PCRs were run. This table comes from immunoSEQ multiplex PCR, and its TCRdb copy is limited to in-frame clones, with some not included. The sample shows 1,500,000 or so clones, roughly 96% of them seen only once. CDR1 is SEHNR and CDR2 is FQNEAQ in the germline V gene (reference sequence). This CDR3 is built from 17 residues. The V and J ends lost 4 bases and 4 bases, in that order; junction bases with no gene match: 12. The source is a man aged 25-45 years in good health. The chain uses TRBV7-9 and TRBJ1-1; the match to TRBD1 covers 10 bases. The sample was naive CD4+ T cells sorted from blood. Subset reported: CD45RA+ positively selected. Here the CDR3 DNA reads TGTGCCAGCAGCTCGCCCGGGACAGGGGTAAGGAGCACTGAAGCTTTCTTT. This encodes CASSSPGTGVRSTEAFF.